The clone carrying this T cell receptor beta chain has only a few counts. Its antigen is as yet unknown. TCRdb processed the 5' RACE reads anew with MiXCR; each CDR3 protein has one entry. This sample has approximately 610,000 distinct CDR3 sequences, with around a sixth found just once. The data derive from a study of T cells after yellow fever vaccination. At the level of the study: Preparation of fractions with low cell numbers was performed using SMART-Seq v4 Ultra Low Input. Study observations and caveats: Subsequent booster samples again held most clones from primary vaccination (roughly 95% CD4, nearly 90% CD8).

V was shortened by 3 bases and J by 7 bases, with 16 bases between the two germline ends. The germline gives CDR1 LNHDA, CDR2 SQIVND (reference sequence). The CDR3 has 15 residues. This receptor was obtained from a man younger than 30 who received the YFV17D yellow fever vaccine. V usage is TRBV19 and J usage is TRBJ1-5; D is ambiguous. The sample here was PBMCs, taken around 5 days after the first yellow fever vaccination. CDR3 DNA: TGTGCCAGTAGTATTGGTAACGCGGGGAGACAGCCCCAGCATTTT. Translation: CASSIGNAGRQPQHF.